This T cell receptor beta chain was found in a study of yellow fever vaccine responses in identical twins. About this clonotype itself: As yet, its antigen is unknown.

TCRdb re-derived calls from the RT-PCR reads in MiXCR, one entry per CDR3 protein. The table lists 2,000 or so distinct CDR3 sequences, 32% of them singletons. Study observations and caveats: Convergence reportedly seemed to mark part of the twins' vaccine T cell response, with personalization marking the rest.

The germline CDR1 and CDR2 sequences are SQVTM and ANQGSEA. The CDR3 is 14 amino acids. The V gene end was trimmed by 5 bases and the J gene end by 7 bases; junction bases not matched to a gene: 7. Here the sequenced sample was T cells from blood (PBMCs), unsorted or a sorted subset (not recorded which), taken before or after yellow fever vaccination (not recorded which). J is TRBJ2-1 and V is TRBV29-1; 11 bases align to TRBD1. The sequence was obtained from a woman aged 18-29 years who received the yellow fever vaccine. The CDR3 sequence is CSVLTGQGGNEQFF. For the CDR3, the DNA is TGCAGCGTTCTGACGGGACAGGGGGGTAATGAGCAGTTCTTC.